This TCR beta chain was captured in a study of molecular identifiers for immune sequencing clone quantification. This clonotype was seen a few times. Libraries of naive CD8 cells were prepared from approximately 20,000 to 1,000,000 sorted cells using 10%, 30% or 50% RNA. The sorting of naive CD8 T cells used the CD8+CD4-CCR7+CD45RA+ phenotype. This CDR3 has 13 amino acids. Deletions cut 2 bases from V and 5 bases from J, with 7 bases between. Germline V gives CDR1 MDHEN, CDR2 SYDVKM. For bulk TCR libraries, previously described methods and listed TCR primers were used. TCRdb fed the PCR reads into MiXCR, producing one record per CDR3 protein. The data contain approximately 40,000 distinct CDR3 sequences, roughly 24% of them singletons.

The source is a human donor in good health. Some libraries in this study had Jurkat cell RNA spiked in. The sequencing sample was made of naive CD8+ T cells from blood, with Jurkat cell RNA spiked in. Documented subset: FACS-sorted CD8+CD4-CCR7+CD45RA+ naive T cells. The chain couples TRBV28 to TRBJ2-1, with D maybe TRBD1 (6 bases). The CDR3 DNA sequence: TGTGCCAGCAGTTTAAGGGGGAACAATGAGCAGTTCTTC. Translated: CASSLRGNNEQFF.